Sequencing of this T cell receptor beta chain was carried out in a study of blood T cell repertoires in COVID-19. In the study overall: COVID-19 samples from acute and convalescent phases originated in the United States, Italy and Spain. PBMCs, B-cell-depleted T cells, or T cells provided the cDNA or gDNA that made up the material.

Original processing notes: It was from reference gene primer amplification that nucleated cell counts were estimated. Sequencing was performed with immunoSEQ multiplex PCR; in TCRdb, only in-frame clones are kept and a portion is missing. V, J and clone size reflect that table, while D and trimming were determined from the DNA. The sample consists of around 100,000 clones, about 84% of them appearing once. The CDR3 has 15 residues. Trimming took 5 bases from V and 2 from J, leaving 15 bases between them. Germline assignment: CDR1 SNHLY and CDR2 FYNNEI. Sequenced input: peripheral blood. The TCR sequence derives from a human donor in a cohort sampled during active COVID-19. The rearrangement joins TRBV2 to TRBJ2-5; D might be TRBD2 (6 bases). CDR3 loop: CASSLRGLRQETQYF. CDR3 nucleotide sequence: TGTGCCAGCAGTCTCCGGGGACTCAGACAAGAGACCCAGTACTTC.